These 16 T cell receptor beta chains share one sample of origin, sequenced in a study of T cell repertoires in cytomegalovirus infection. TCRdb re-analysed the reads in MiXCR, keeping a single row per CDR3 protein. This table holds about 320,000 distinct CDR3 sequences, 8% to 10% found once. Sequenced: PBMCs. Every receptor here comes from a human donor in good health (CMV status not recorded). Some clones in this sample may be carry-over from other donors' samples.

The V and J genes are TRBV7-2 and TRBJ1-1; D might be TRBD1 (5 bases). Germline loops: CDR1 SGHTA, CDR2 FQGNSA. Trimming took 10 bases from V and 6 from J, leaving 21 bases between them. CDR3 size: 14 residues. The CDR3 sequence is CAINPNRGVPEAFF. Here the CDR3 DNA reads TGTGCCATCAATCCTAATCGAGGGGTTCCTGAAGCTTTCTTT.

This sequence joins TRBV6-4 and TRBJ1-2; D remains unclear. The V end lost 6 bases, the J end lost 4 bases, and 15 bases lay between the germline ends. The CDR3 extends over 14 amino acids. Germline V gene lookup returns CDR1 MRHNA and CDR2 SNTAGT. CDR3 sequence (DNA): TGTGCCAGCAGAATGACCGGGCCCCCCTATGGCTACACCTTC. Its protein product is CASRMTGPPYGYTF.

This chain links TRBV20-1 with TRBJ2-7; weak D call: TRBD1 (6 bases). Germline lookup yields CDR1 DFQATT and CDR2 SNEGSKA (reference sequence). This CDR3 region has 14 residues. V lost 2 bases to trimming and J lost 3 bases, with 14 bases between them. In DNA, the CDR3 is TGCAGTGCTAGAAACAGGGTGGAAGTCTACGAGCAGTACTTC. Encoded protein: CSARNRVEVYEQYF.

The chain uses TRBV29-1 and TRBJ2-1, with D unclear. Trimming took 7 bases from V and 2 from J, leaving 12 bases between them. The CDR3 totals 13 residues. Germline V gene data show CDR1 as SQVTM and CDR2 as ANQGSEA. The CDR3 DNA reads as TGCAGCGCCCTTGGAAAGACCTACAATGAGCAGTTCTTC. Protein product: CSALGKTYNEQFF.

This chain uses TRBV29-1 with TRBJ1-1, with no clear D. V dropped 0 bases and J dropped 4 bases, with 12 bases sitting between them. This CDR3 is built from 14 residues. Germline V gene lookup returns CDR1 SQVTM and CDR2 ANQGSEA. The CDR3 nucleotides read TGCAGCGTTGAAGAGGCTGGCCGGATCACTGAAGCTTTCTTT. Translated, it gives CSVEEAGRITEAFF.

This clonotype has a count of ten or more. The rearrangement joins TRBV7-2 to TRBJ1-5, with unresolved D. Germline values: CDR1 SGHTA, CDR2 FQGNSA. Deletions cut 1 base from V and 4 bases from J, with 8 bases between. CDR3 length: 14 amino acids. The CDR3 region has the DNA TGTGCCAGCAGCTTAGGGGCACTGAATCAGCCCCAGCATTTT. Its translation: CASSLGALNQPQHF. Full variable domain (remainder filled in from reference TRBV7-2 and TRBJ1-5): GAGVSQSPSNKVTEKGKDVELRCDPISGHTALYWYRQSLGQGLEFLIYFQGNSAPDKSGLPSDRFSAERTGGSVSTLTIQRTQQEDSAVYLCASSLGALNQPQHFGDGTRLSIL.

The J gene is TRBJ1-1, the V gene TRBV7-2; D unresolved. The V gene's germline CDR1 is SGHTA and CDR2 FQGNSA. The CDR3 contains 14 residues. Trimming stripped 5 bases from V and 5 bases from J, with 15 bases between. CDR3 amino acids: CASSPRGGGTEAFF. In DNA, the CDR3 is TGTGCCAGCAGCCCCCGGGGAGGCGGGACTGAAGCTTTCTTT. Filled out from reference TRBV7-2 and TRBJ1-1, the complete variable domain reads GAGVSQSPSNKVTEKGKDVELRCDPISGHTALYWYRQSLGQGLEFLIYFQGNSAPDKSGLPSDRFSAERTGGSVSTLTIQRTQQEDSAVYLCASSPRGGGTEAFFGQGTRLTVV.

Ten or more counts support this clonotype. The V and J genes are TRBV7-6 and TRBJ2-7; maybe TRBD2 (5 bases). Germline CDR1 is SGHVS and CDR2 is FNYEAQ. This CDR3 contains 14 residues. Trimming took 1 base from V and 4 from J, leaving 11 bases between them. The CDR3 protein is CASSLVGSGYEQYF. The CDR3 nucleotides are TGTGCCAGCAGCTTAGTGGGCAGCGGTTACGAGCAGTACTTC.

This chain's CDR3 is CAISEVSGGLQETQYF. In DNA form, the CDR3 reads TGTGCCATCAGTGAGGTTAGCGGGGGCCTCCAAGAGACCCAGTACTTC. The chain combines TRBV10-3 with TRBJ2-5; 9 bases align to TRBD2. The CDR3 sequence is 16 residues long. Germline trimming cut 2 bases from V and 1 base from J; bases unmatched to any gene: 5. Germline V lookup: CDR1 ENHRY, CDR2 SYGVKD.

The chain combines TRBV5-1 with TRBJ2-5; D is ambiguous. Germline CDR1 and CDR2: SGHRS and YFSETQ. The germline V and J ends were trimmed by 0 bases and 7 bases, with 16 bases remaining between them. This CDR3 has 15 amino acids. CDR3 in amino acids: CASSLATGGVATQYF. DNA for the CDR3: TGCGCCAGCAGCTTGGCCACGGGCGGAGTTGCGACCCAGTACTTC.

This clonotype was found a few times. This rearrangement joins TRBV7-8 to TRBJ2-2; D remains ambiguous. Germline CDR1 is SGHVS and CDR2 is FQNEAQ. The CDR3 has 16 residues. V was cut by 2 bases and J by 0 bases, with 10 bases left in between. DNA for the CDR3: TGTGCCAGCAGCTTAATTAGGGAAACGAACACCGGGGAGCTGTTTTTT. Translating it yields CASSLIRETNTGELFF.

The chain employs TRBV18 and TRBJ2-7; D is unresolved. Looked up from germline, CDR1 is KGHSH and CDR2 is LQKENI. Trimming stripped 3 bases from V and 5 bases from J, with 8 bases between. The CDR3 is 12 amino acids. The CDR3 DNA follows: TGTGCCAGCTCACCCCAAGTCGACGAGCAGTACTTC. Its protein is CASSPQVDEQYF.

The chain employs TRBV30 and TRBJ2-1, with D perhaps matching TRBD1 or TRBD2 (6 bases each). This CDR3 has 14 residues. V shed 0 bases and J shed 8 bases, with 14 bases lying between them. The germline CDR1 and CDR2 sequences are GTSNPN and SVGIG (reference sequence). Here the CDR3 reads CAWSVTQGRHEQFF. CDR3 DNA: TGTGCCTGGAGTGTAACCCAGGGGAGGCATGAGCAGTTCTTC. Based on the CDR3 plus reference TRBV30 and TRBJ2-1, the full variable domain is SQTIHQWPATLVQPVGSPLSLECTVEGTSNPNLYWYRQAAGRGLQLLFYSVGIGQISSEVPQNLSASRPQDRQFILSSKKLLLSDSGFYLCAWSVTQGRHEQFFGPGTRLTVL.

This clonotype was observed many times. This chain uses TRBV7-2 with TRBJ1-1, with D uncertain. V lost 1 base to trimming and J lost 4 bases, with 10 bases between them. The CDR3 spans 14 residues. In germline, CDR1 is SGHTA, CDR2 FQGNSA. CDR3 amino acids: CASSLGGPPTEAFF. The CDR3 DNA reads TGTGCCAGCAGCTTAGGCGGGCCCCCCACTGAAGCTTTCTTT.

About this clonotype: A much more abundant neighbour one base away suggests this may be a read error. This sequence joins TRBV7-2 and TRBJ2-3; a possible D gene is TRBD2 (5 bases). The germline CDR1 and CDR2 sequences are SGHTA and FQGNSA. The CDR3 is 13 residues long. The CDR3 loop is CSSSLAYSDTQYF. The DNA for the CDR3 is TGTTCCAGCAGCTTAGCGTACTCAGATACGCAGTATTTT.

This clonotype was detected only a few times. Germline is not matched at one junction end, which may reflect a read error. The rearrangement links TRBV20-1 to TRBJ1-1; D not resolved. CDR1 is DFQATT and CDR2 is SNEGSKA in the germline V gene (reference sequence). This CDR3 region has 14 residues. The CDR3 spells CSARAGFGDTEAFF. The CDR3 DNA reads TGCAGTGCGAGAGCGGGGTTTGGGGACACTGAAGCTTTCTTT.